Sequencing of this T cell receptor beta chain was carried out in a study of beta chain features in type 1 diabetes. Study findings and constraints: Equally in patients and controls, PCR might preferentially amplify shorter templates. Diminished insertions and augmented deletions at VDJ junctions characterized type 1 diabetes patients. There was a moderate but significant shortening of TCRB CDR3s in all four CD4+ subsets of Type 1 diabetes patients.

Concerning this clone itself: The target antigen is unknown.

This CDR3 comprises 15 residues. V was clipped by 4 bases and J by 2 bases, with 15 bases between them. Germline V gives CDR1 LNHDA, CDR2 SQIVND (reference sequence). What was sequenced were expressed TCRB transcripts, since all of the isolated RNA had been reverse transcribed. Each sample of naive, central memory or regulatory T cells had, on average, about 3.57 million reads. Profiled with immunoSEQ multiplex PCR; TCRdb holds only in-frame clones, not every one. The sample contains 200,000 to 300,000 clones, approximately 10% of which appear only once. The chain uses TRBV19 and TRBJ2-7, with D perhaps TRBD2 (6 bases). The material sequenced was naive CD4+ T cells from blood. This clonotype was obtained from a man between 25 and 39 years old with type 1 diabetes. In DNA, the CDR3 is TGTGCCAGTAGTAACCCCGCCGGGGGAGCCTACGAGCAGTACTTC. Its translation is CASSNPAGGAYEQYF.